The next 3 T cell receptor beta chains were all read from a single sample in a study of breast tumors, draining lymph nodes, adjacent tissues. Using its own MiXCR run on the multiplex PCR reads, TCRdb lists one record per CDR3 protein. Here the sample spans over 15,000 distinct CDR3 sequences, roughly 60% being singletons. The sequencing input was tumor-adjacent breast tissue. The receptors were sampled from a female donor with breast cancer. Some clones in this sample may be carry-over from other donors' samples.

This chain links TRBV7-2 with TRBJ1-5; possible D gene TRBD1, 5 bases. This CDR3 region has 14 residues. Trimming cost V 4 bases and J 8 bases, with 15 bases left between them. CDR1 is SGHTA, CDR2 FQGNSA, per germline. The CDR3 is CASSSGTAREPQHF. The CDR3 DNA follows: TGTGCCAGCAGCTCAGGGACTGCCCGAGAGCCCCAGCATTTT. Full variable domain (missing parts from reference TRBV7-2 and TRBJ1-5): GAGVSQSPSNKVTEKGKDVELRCDPISGHTALYWYRQSLGQGLEFLIYFQGNSAPDKSGLPSDRFSAERTGGSVSTLTIQRTQQEDSAVYLCASSSGTAREPQHFGDGTRLSIL.

This clonotype is medium-sized within its sample. The V call is TRBV20-1, the J call TRBJ1-2; D remains unclear. The V gene lost 5 bases and the J gene lost 7 bases, with 11 bases spanning the gap. The CDR3 sequence is 11 residues long. The germline CDR1 and CDR2 sequences are DFQATT and SNEGSKA (reference sequence). CDR3 sequence: CSASTIAGYTF. In nucleotides, the CDR3 is TGCAGTGCTTCCACGATAGCTGGCTACACCTTC.

The chain uses TRBV4-3 and TRBJ1-6; D is unresolved. There are 15 residues in the CDR3. Germline V gene sequence: CDR1 LGHNA, CDR2 YSLEER. Trimming cost V 0 bases and J 6 bases, with 9 bases left between them. CDR3 amino acids: CASSQDAPVNSPLHF. Written as DNA, the CDR3 is TGCGCCAGCAGCCAAGATGCGCCGGTTAATTCACCCCTCCACTTT.